Each of the 15 T cell receptor beta chains below was sequenced from the same sample in a study of blood T cell repertoires in COVID-19. Method: immunoSEQ multiplex PCR; TCRdb's copy keeps in-frame clones and lacks some. The table lists fewer than 300,000 clones, 80% to 85% of them singletons. The specimen sequenced was peripheral blood. These receptors originate from a person in their 70s with COVID-19, enrolled during active disease.

The genes are TRBV5-1 and TRBJ2-1; D not resolved. The V gene lost 0 bases and the J gene lost 5 bases, with 6 bases spanning the gap. The CDR3 has 13 amino acids. Germline CDR1 SGHRS, CDR2 YFSETQ. The CDR3 DNA is TGCGCCAGCAGCTTGGGACTCAACAATGAGCAGTTCTTC. This translates into CASSLGLNNEQFF. Full variable domain (rest looked up from reference TRBV5-1 and TRBJ2-1): KAGVTQTPRYLIKTRGQQVTLSCSPISGHRSVSWYQQTPGQGLQFLFEYFSETQRNKGNFPGRFSGRQFSNSRSEMNVSTLELGDSALYLCASSLGLNNEQFFGPGTRLTVL.

This chain joins TRBV10-3 and TRBJ1-2; D is uncertain. Trimming took off 4 bases at V and 0 bases at J, with 9 bases between the two ends. The germline CDR1 and CDR2 sequences are ENHRY and SYGVKD. This CDR3 spans 14 amino acids. CDR3 in amino acids: CAISGQDSNYGYTF. The CDR3 nucleotides are TGTGCCATCAGTGGGCAGGACTCTAACTATGGCTACACCTTC.

This clone was picked up a small number of times. The chain links TRBV6-5 to TRBJ1-2, with D perhaps TRBD1 (5 bases). Per the germline V gene, CDR1 is MNHEY and CDR2 is SVGAGI. V was clipped by 7 bases and J by 8 bases, with 17 bases between them. The CDR3 spans 13 residues. Here the CDR3 DNA reads TGTGCCAGCACCCCCGGGCGGGGACTGGGCTACACCTTC. This encodes CASTPGRGLGYTF.

The chain employs TRBV6-4 and TRBJ2-7; TRBD2 matches at 12 bases. The CDR3 totals 13 residues. With 8 bases clipped from V and 6 bases from J, the junction kept 5 bases outside the gene matches. Germline V gene sequence: CDR1 MRHNA, CDR2 SNTAGT. The CDR3 region has the DNA TGTGCCAGCCCCGGGACTAGCGGGTTCGAGCAGTACTTC. Amino acid sequence: CASPGTSGFEQYF.

This chain uses TRBV25-1 with TRBJ2-1, with 9 bases lining up with TRBD2. The length of the CDR3 is 16 residues. Losses at the gene ends were 3 bases for V and 9 bases for J; bases not matched to a gene: 12. Germline V gene lookup returns CDR1 MGHDK and CDR2 SYGVNS. This CDR3 reads CASSEREGSAPGEQFF. DNA of the CDR3: TGTGCCAGCAGTGAGCGGGAGGGGTCAGCCCCCGGTGAGCAGTTCTTC.

This chain joins TRBV5-1 and TRBJ2-7; 9 bases are a match to TRBD1. This CDR3 is built from 19 residues. CDR1 and CDR2 (germline): SGHRS, YFSETQ. Trimming at V came to 4 bases and at J to 3 bases, leaving 20 bases not matched to a gene. CDR3 in DNA: TGCGCCAGCAGCGTATTAAGTAAACCACCGGGACAGGGCGGCTACGAGCAGTACTTC. It translates to CASSVLSKPPGQGGYEQYF.

This chain joins TRBV5-1 and TRBJ1-4, with D uncertain. Trimming pared 4 bases from V and 7 bases from J, leaving 14 bases between. Germline V gene sequence: CDR1 SGHRS, CDR2 YFSETQ. The CDR3 has 14 residues. The CDR3 bases are TGCGCCAGCAGCCTGAACCGGGGTACTGAAAAACTGTTTTTT. It codes for CASSLNRGTEKLFF.

This chain connects TRBV2 to TRBJ1-2; D remains unclear. CDR3 size: 13 residues. In germline, CDR1 is SNHLY, CDR2 FYNNEI. Between the trimmed V and J ends, which lost 3 bases and 7 bases, there was a span of 12 bases. The CDR3 region has the DNA TGTGCCAGCAGTGAGTCGGAGGTTTTTGGCTACACCTTC. The encoded protein is CASSESEVFGYTF.

V and J are TRBV24-1 and TRBJ2-1; D possibly corresponds to TRBD2 (5 bases). Germline V gives CDR1 KGHDR, CDR2 SFDVKD. V was cut by 6 bases and J by 0 bases, with 11 bases left in between. The CDR3 sequence is 15 residues long. CDR3 protein: CATSNGRGSYNEQFF. As DNA, the CDR3 is TGTGCCACCAGTAACGGACGGGGCTCCTACAATGAGCAGTTCTTC.

This sequence joins TRBV28 and TRBJ1-4, with a possible D match to TRBD1 (6 bases). The CDR3 covers 15 residues. The germline V gene encodes CDR1 MDHEN and CDR2 SYDVKM. Trimming cost V 2 bases and J 8 bases, with 15 bases left between them. CDR3 residues: CASSLIPRQGEKLFF. The DNA for the CDR3 is TGTGCCAGCAGTTTAATACCACGGCAGGGGGAAAAACTGTTTTTT.

The chain carries TRBV5-8 and TRBJ2-3; D may be TRBD2 (6 bases). The CDR3 covers 15 residues. V was pared by 3 bases and J by 2 bases, with 13 bases between. Germline V gene sequence: CDR1 SGHTS, CDR2 YDEGEE. CDR3 DNA sequence: TGTGCCAGCAGCTCGGGACTGATTTACACAGATACGCAGTATTTT. It specifies CASSSGLIYTDTQYF.

V is TRBV6-2 or TRBV6-3 and J is TRBJ1-1; no definite D call. The germline V and J ends were trimmed by 0 bases and 3 bases, with 17 bases remaining between them. Germline V gives CDR1 MNHEY, CDR2 SVGEGT. The CDR3 totals 17 residues. The CDR3 coding sequence is TGTGCCAGCAGTTACTCACCACCACATGGGCTCTACACTGAAGCTTTCTTT. It translates to CASSYSPPHGLYTEAFF.

V usage is TRBV2 and J usage is TRBJ2-7; D might be TRBD2 (7 bases). This CDR3 comprises 14 residues. V lost 8 bases and J lost 3, with 17 bases in between. Germline CDR1 SNHLY, CDR2 FYNNEI. This CDR3 is CASEGRGPYYEQYF. CDR3 DNA sequence: TGTGCCAGCGAGGGGCGGGGGCCTTACTACGAGCAGTACTTC.

J is TRBJ2-3 and V is TRBV6-5, with TRBD2 matching over 8 bases. In germline, CDR1 is MNHEY, CDR2 SVGAGI. Trimming removed 7 bases from V and 0 bases from J; junction bases left unmatched: 6. The CDR3 spans 15 residues. CDR3 sequence: CASTLAGSSTDTQYF. CDR3 sequence (DNA): TGTGCCAGCACCTTAGCGGGATCAAGCACAGATACGCAGTATTTT.

This clone was seen a single time. The J gene is TRBJ1-1, the V gene TRBV12-3 or TRBV12-4; 9 nucleotides align to TRBD1. This CDR3 has 12 residues. V trimming: 5 bases; J trimming: 11 bases; junction bases outside the gene matches: 6. DNA for the CDR3: TGTGCCAGCAGTACCCGGACAGGGGTGGCTTTCTTT. Protein sequence: CASSTRTGVAFF.